These 7 T cell receptor beta chains were sequenced from one sample in a study of blood T cell repertoires in COVID-19. Assay used: immunoSEQ multiplex PCR; TCRdb lists only in-frame clones, some missing. The sample yields fewer than 350,000 clones, 85% seen once. The sequenced sample was PBMCs or T cells enriched from blood (not recorded which). All receptors come from a woman aged 25 to 39 who had been exposed to COVID-19.

V and J are TRBV7-2 and TRBJ2-1; D is ambiguous. The germline V gene has CDR1 SGHTA and CDR2 FQGNSA. CDR3 length equals 14 residues. The ends were cut back, 1 base at V and 5 bases at J, with 9 bases in the middle. This CDR3 reads CASSLEARNNEQFF. Written as DNA, the CDR3 is TGTGCCAGCAGCTTAGAGGCGCGGAACAATGAGCAGTTCTTC.

The rearrangement links TRBV28 to TRBJ1-1; unclear D gene. The CDR3 spans 12 residues. Germline V lookup: CDR1 MDHEN, CDR2 SYDVKM. V dropped 2 bases and J dropped 11 bases, with 12 bases sitting between them. CDR3 amino acids: CASSLVGRNAFF. The CDR3 DNA reads TGTGCCAGCAGTTTAGTCGGCAGGAACGCTTTCTTT.

This chain joins TRBV4-1 and TRBJ2-7; 8 nucleotides align to TRBD2. V shed 4 bases, J shed 6 bases, and the junction held 8 bases outside the gene matches. Looked up from germline, CDR1 is MGHRA and CDR2 is YSYEKL. CDR3 length equals 14 residues. CDR3 protein: CASSLPGLGSEQYF. The CDR3 coding sequence is TGCGCCAGCAGCCTGCCGGGACTAGGATCCGAGCAGTACTTC.

This clone was counted only a few times. The genes are TRBV19 and TRBJ1-2; D not certain. Germline V gene data show CDR1 as LNHDA and CDR2 as SQIVND (reference sequence). The CDR3 length is 13 residues. Trimming took off 5 bases at V and 4 bases at J, with 11 bases between the two ends. This CDR3 reads CASSYPLSYGYTF. CDR3 DNA sequence: TGTGCCAGTAGTTATCCGTTGTCCTATGGCTACACCTTC.

This chain joins TRBV15 and TRBJ1-6; 10 nucleotides align to TRBD1. The V segment lost 2 bases and the J segment 9 bases; nucleotides outside the gene matches: 4. Germline V lookup: CDR1 LNHNV, CDR2 YYDKDF (reference sequence). The CDR3 is 15 amino acids. The CDR3 DNA sequence: TGTGCCACCAGCAGACCTGACAGGGGGCTTTCACCCCTCCACTTT. This gives the protein CATSRPDRGLSPLHF. Full variable domain (outside the CDR3, taken from reference TRBV15 and TRBJ1-6): DAMVIQNPRYQVTQFGKPVTLSCSQTLNHNVMYWYQQKSSQAPKLLFHYYDKDFNNEADTPDNFQSRRPNTSFCFLDIRSPGLGDTAMYLCATSRPDRGLSPLHFGNGTRLTVT.

The rearrangement links TRBV6-1 to TRBJ2-7; D not resolved. The CDR3 runs 14 residues. CDR1 is MNHNS, CDR2 SASEGT, per germline. V shed 7 bases and J shed 3 bases, with 16 bases lying between them. The CDR3 sequence: CASMLEPINYEQYF. In DNA form, the CDR3 reads TGTGCCAGCATGCTTGAACCTATCAACTACGAGCAGTACTTC.

The CDR3 DNA is TGTGCCAGCAGCGGCCGAGGACAGGGATACAATGAGCAGTTCTTC. Protein product: CASSGRGQGYNEQFF. This sequence joins TRBV28 and TRBJ2-1, with TRBD1 matching 8 bases. The CDR3 length is 15 residues. Germline V gene data show CDR1 as MDHEN and CDR2 as SYDVKM. V lost 6 bases and J lost 4; bases outside the gene matches: 8.